These T cell receptor beta chains were read from a single sample in a study of shared clonotypes between healthy human individuals. The assay was immunoSEQ multiplex PCR, and TCRdb's table has in-frame clones only and misses some. The sample carries 1.5 million to 2.5 million clones, roughly 95% recorded once. The sequencing input was naive CD8+ T cells sorted from blood. These receptors were taken from a man younger than 30 in good health. CDR3s include the opening cysteine and the closing phenylalanine or tryptophan. The order of the fields is V gene, J gene, D gene, CDR3 DNA, CDR3 protein. D genes are given only for firm matches.

TRBV19	TRBJ2-5	.	TGTGCCAGTAGTATAGATAGGAGTACCCAGTACTTC	CASSIDRSTQYF
TRBV4-1	TRBJ1-1	.	TGCGCCAGCAGCCAAGAATTGGTAACAGGGCGACGACCGGCTTTCTTT	CASSQELVTGRRPAFF
TRBV7-9	TRBJ2-4	.	TGTGCCAGCAGCTTCAGGTTGGACAAAGCTGAAAACATTCAGTACTTC	CASSFRLDKAENIQYF
TRBV6-1	TRBJ1-2	TRBD1	TGTGCCAGCAGCGGGACAGGGCCTGCCTATGGCTACACCTTC	CASSGTGPAYGYTF
TRBV19	TRBJ1-1	.	TGTGCCAGTAGTATTGGGGGGAGTGAAGCTTTCTTT	CASSIGGSEAFF
TRBV7-9	TRBJ2-7	.	TGTGCCAGCAGCTTAGCTGAATACGAGCAGTACTTC	CASSLAEYEQYF
TRBV7-9	TRBJ1-1	.	TGTGCCAGCAGCTTTCATCAGGGACTGAACACTGAAGCTTTCTTT	CASSFHQGLNTEAFF
TRBV6-1	TRBJ2-2	TRBD2	TGTGCCAGCAGTGAAGCTAGCGGGGGTTTCCGGGAGCTGTTTTTT	CASSEASGGFRELFF
TRBV6-6	TRBJ1-2	.	TGTGCCAGCATAGACGAAGCGGTCTACACCTTC	CASIDEAVYTF
TRBV7-9	TRBJ2-6	.	TGTGCCAGCAGCCCCAGACAGCCCTCTGGGGCCAACGTCCTGACTTTC	CASSPRQPSGANVLTF
TRBV4-1	TRBJ2-7	.	TGCGCCAGCAGCCTCGGACAGCACTACGAGCAGTACTTC	CASSLGQHYEQYF